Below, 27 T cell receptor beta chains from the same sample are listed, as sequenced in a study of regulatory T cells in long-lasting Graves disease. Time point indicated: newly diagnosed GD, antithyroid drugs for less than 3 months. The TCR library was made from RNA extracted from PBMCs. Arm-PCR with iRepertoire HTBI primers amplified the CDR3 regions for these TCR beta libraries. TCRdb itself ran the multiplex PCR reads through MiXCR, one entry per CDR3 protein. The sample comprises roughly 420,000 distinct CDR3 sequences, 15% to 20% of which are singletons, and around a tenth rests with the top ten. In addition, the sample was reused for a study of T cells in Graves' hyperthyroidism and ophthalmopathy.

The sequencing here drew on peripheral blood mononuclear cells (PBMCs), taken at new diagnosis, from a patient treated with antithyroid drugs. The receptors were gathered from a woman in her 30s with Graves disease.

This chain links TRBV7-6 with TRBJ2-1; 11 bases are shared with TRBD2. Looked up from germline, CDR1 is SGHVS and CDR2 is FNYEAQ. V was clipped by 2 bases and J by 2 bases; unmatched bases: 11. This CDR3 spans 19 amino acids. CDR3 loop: CASSLFPTSGSRPYNEQFF. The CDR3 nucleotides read TGTGCCAGCAGCTTATTCCCTACTAGCGGGAGTCGCCCCTACAATGAGCAGTTCTTC.

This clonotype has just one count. The CDR3 coding sequence is TGTGCTAGTGGTTTGGGACTAGAGCTGGATGAGCAGTTCTTC. Translating gives CASGLGLELDEQFF. V gene TRBV12-5 combines with J gene TRBJ2-1; tentatively, D is TRBD2 (6 bases). Trimming pared 1 base from V and 8 bases from J, leaving 12 bases between. Germline CDR1 reads LGHNT; CDR2 reads FRNRAP. The CDR3 runs to 14 residues.

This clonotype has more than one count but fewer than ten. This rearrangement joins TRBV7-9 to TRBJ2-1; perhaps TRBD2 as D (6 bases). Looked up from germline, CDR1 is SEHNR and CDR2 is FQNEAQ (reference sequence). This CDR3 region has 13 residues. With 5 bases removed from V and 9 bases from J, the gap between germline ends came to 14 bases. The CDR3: CASSRISSGEQFF. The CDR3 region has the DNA TGTGCCAGCAGCCGGATTAGTAGCGGTGAGCAGTTCTTC.

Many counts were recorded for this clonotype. CDR3 residues: CASSYRGQNEKLFF. The DNA of the CDR3 is TGTGCCAGCAGCTACAGGGGGCAAAATGAAAAACTGTTTTTT. The rearrangement links TRBV7-2 to TRBJ1-4; 9 nucleotides line up with TRBD1. The CDR3 extends over 14 amino acids. CDR1 and CDR2 (germline): SGHTA, FQGNSA. The V segment lost 4 bases and the J segment 5 bases; nucleotides outside the gene matches: 2.

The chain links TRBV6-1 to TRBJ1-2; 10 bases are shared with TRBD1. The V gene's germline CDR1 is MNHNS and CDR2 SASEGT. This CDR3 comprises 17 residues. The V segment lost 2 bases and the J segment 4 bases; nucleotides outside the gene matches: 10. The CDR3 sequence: CASSEIPGDRGAYGYTF. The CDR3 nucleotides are TGTGCCAGCAGTGAAATTCCGGGGGACAGGGGAGCCTATGGCTACACCTTC.

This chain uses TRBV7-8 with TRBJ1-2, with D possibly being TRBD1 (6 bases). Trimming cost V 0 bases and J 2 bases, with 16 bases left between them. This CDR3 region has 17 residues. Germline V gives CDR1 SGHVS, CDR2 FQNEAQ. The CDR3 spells CASSLAFPTGTNYGYTF. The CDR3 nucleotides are TGTGCCAGCAGCTTAGCTTTCCCGACAGGAACCAACTATGGCTACACCTTC.

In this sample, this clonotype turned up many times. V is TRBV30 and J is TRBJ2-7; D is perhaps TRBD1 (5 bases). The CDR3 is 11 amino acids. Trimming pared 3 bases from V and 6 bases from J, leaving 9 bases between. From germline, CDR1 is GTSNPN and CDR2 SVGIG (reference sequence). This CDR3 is CAWSPRGEQYF. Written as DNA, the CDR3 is TGTGCCTGGAGCCCTAGGGGCGAGCAGTACTTC.

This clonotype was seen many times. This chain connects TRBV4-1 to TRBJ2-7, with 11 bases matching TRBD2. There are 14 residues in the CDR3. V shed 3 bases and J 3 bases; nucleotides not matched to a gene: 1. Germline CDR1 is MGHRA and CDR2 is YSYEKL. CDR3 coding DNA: TGCGCCAGCAGCCATAGCGGGAGGGTCTACGAGCAGTACTTC. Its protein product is CASSHSGRVYEQYF.

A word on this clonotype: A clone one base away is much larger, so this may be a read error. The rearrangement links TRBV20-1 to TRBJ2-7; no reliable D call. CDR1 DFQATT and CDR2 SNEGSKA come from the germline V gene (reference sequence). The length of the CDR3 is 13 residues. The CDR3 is CSVKRPSTYGQYF. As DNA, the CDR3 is TGCAGTGTCAAACGGCCTTCCACCTACGGGCAGTACTTC.

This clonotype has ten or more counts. The CDR3 spells CASSPEGTGGYTF. CDR3 coding DNA: TGTGCCAGCAGCCCCGAAGGGACGGGAGGCTACACCTTC. The gene calls are TRBV11-1 and TRBJ1-2, with TRBD1 as a possible D gene (5 bases). Trimming shortened V by 5 bases and J by 8 bases, and 15 bases separated the two germline ends. Per the germline V gene, CDR1 is SGHAT and CDR2 is FQDESV (reference sequence). The CDR3 runs to 13 residues.

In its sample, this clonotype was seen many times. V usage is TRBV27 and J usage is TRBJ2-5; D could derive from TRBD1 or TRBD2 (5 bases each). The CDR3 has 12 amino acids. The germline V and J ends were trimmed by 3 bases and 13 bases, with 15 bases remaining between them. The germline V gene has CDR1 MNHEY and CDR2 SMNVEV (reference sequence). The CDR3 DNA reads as TGTGCCAGCAGTTTTTTAGGGGCCGGGGCGTACTTC. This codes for CASSFLGAGAYF.

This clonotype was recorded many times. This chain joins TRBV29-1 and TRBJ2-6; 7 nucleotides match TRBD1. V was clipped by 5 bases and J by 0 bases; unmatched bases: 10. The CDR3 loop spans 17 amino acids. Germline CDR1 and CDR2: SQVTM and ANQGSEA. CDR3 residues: CSVPPGQPYSGANVLTF. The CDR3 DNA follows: TGCAGCGTTCCCCCGGGACAGCCTTACTCTGGGGCCAACGTCCTGACTTTC.

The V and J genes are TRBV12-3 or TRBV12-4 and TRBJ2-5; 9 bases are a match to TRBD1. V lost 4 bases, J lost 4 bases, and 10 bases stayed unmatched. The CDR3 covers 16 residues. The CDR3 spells CASSSRDRDGGETQYF. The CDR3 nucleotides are TGTGCCAGCAGTTCCCGGGACAGGGACGGTGGAGAGACCCAGTACTTC.

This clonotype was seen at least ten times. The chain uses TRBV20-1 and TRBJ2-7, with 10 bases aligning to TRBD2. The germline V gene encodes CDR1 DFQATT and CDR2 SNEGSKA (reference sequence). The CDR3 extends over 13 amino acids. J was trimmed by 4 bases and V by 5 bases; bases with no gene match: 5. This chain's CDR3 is CSALAGEAYEQYF. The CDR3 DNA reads TGCAGTGCTCTAGCGGGAGAGGCTTACGAGCAGTACTTC.

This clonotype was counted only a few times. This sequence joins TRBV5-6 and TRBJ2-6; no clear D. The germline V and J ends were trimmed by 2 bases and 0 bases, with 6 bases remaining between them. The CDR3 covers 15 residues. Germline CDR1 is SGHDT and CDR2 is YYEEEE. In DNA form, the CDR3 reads TGTGCCAGCAGCTTCGAGAGCTCTGGGGCCAACGTCCTGACTTTC. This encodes CASSFESSGANVLTF.

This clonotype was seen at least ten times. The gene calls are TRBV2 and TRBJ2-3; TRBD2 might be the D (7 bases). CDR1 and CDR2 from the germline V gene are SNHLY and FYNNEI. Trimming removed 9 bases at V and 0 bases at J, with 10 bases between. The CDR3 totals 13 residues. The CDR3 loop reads CARGGQSTDTQYF. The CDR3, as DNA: TGTGCCAGGGGGGGGCAGAGCACAGATACGCAGTATTTT.

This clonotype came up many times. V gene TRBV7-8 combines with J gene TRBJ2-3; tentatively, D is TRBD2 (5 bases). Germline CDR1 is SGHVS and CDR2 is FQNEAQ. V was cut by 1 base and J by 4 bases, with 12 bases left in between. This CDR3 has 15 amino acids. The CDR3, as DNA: TGTGCCAGCAGCTTAGTTCCCTCCGGGGCAGATACGCAGTATTTT. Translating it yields CASSLVPSGADTQYF.

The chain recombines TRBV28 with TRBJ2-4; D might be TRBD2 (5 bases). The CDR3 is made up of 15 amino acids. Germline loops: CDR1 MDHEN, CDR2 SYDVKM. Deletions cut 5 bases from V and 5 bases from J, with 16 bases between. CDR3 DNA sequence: TGTGCCAGCAGTCGGGGTCGTCTTAACCAAAACATTCAGTACTTC. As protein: CASSRGRLNQNIQYF. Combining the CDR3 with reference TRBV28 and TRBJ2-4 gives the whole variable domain DVKVTQSSRYLVKRTGEKVFLECVQDMDHENMFWYRQDPGLGLRLIYFSYDVKMKEKGDIPEGYSVSREKKERFSLILESASTNQTSMYLCASSRGRLNQNIQYFGAGTRLSVL.

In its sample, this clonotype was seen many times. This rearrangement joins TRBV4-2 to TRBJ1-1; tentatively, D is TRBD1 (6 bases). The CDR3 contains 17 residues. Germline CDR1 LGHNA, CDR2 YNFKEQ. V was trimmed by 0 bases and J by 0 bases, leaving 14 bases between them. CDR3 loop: CASSQERRGPLNTEAFF. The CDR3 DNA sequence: TGTGCCAGCAGCCAAGAGCGTCGGGGGCCTTTGAACACTGAAGCTTTCTTT.

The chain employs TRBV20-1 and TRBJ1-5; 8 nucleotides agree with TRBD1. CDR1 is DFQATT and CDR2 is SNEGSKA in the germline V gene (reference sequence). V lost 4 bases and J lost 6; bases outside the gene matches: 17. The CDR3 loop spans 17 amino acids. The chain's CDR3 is CSATVSDGTGPSQPQHF. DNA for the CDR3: TGCAGTGCTACGGTTTCGGACGGGACAGGCCCATCTCAGCCCCAGCATTTT.

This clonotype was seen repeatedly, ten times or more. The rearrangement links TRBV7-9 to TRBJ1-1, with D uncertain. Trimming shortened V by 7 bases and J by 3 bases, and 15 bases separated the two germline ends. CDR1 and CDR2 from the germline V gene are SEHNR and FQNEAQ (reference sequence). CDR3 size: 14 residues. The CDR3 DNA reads TGTGCCAGCATCACGGCACCCAGAGACACTGAAGCTTTCTTT. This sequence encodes CASITAPRDTEAFF. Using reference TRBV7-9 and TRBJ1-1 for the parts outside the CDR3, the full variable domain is DTGVSQNPRHKITKRGQNVTFRCDPISEHNRLYWYRQTLGQGPEFLTYFQNEAQLEKSRLLSDRFSAERPKGSFSTLEIQRTEQGDSAMYLCASITAPRDTEAFFGQGTRLTVV.

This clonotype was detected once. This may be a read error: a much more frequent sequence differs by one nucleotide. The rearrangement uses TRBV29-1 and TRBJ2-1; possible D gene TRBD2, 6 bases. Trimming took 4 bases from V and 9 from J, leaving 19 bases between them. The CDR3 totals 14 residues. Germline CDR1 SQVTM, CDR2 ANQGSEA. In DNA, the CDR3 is TGCAGCGTTGTGGGACTCGACGTAAACAGTGAGCAGTTCTTC. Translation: CSVVGLDVNSEQFF.

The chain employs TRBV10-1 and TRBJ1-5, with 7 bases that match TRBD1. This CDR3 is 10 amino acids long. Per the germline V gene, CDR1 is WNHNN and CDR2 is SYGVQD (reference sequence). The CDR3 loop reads CADGTAWLHF. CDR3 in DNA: TGCGCAGACGGGACAGCCTGGTTGCATTTT.

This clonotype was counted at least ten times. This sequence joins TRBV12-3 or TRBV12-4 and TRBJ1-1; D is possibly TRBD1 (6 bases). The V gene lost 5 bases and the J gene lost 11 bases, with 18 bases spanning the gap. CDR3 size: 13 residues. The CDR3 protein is CASSRIPKGDAFF. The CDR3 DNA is TGTGCCAGCAGTCGTATCCCAAAGGGGGACGCTTTCTTT.

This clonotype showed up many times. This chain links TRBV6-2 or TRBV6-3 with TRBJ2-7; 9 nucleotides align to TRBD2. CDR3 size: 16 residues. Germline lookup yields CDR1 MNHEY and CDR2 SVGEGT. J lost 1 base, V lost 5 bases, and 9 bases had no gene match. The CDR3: CASSLLGSGSSYEQYF. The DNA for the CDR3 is TGTGCCAGCAGTCTCCTCGGTAGCGGGAGTTCCTACGAGCAGTACTTC.

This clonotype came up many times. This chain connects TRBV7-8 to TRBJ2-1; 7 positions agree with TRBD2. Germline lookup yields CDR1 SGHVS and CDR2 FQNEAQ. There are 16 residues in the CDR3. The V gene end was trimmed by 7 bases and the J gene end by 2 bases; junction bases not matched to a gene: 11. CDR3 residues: CASNPAAGRTYNEQFF. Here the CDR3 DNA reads TGTGCCAGCAACCCGGCAGCGGGACGAACCTACAATGAGCAGTTCTTC.

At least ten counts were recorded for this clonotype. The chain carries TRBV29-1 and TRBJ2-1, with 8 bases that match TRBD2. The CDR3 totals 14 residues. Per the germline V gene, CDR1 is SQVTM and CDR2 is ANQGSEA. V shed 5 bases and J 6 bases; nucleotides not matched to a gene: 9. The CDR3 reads CSVKERERSNEQFF. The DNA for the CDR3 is TGCAGCGTTAAGGAGCGGGAGAGAAGCAATGAGCAGTTCTTC.